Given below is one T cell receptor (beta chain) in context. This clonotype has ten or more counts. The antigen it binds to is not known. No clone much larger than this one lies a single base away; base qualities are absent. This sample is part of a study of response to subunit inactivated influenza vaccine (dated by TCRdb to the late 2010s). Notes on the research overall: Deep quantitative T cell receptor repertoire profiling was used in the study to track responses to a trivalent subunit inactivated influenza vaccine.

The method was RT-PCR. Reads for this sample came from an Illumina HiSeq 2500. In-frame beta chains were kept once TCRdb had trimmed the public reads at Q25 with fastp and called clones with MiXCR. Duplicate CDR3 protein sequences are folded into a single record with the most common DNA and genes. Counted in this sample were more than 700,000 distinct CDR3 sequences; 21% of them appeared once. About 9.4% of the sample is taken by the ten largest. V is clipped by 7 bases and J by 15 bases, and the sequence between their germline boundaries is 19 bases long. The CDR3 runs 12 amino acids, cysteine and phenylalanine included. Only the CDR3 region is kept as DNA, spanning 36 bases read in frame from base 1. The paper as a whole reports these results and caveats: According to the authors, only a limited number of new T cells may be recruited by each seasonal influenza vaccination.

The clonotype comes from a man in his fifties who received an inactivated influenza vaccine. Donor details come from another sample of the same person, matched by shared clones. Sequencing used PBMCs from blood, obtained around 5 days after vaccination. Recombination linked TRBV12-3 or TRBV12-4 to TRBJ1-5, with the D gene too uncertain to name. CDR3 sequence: CASTPDLGYMHF. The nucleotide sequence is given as TGTGCCAGCACTCCCGATTTGGGGTATATGCATTTT.